Presented here are 26 T cell receptor beta chains from one specimen sequenced in a study of tumor-infiltrating lymphocytes in primary liver carcinoma. From roughly 0.55 ug of total RNA, TCR beta-specific cDNA was reverse-transcribed using a constant-region primer. Libraries of TCR beta came from three nested multiplex PCR rounds with slightly modified ARM-PCR. The first two PCR rounds, roughly 9 cycles each, used TRBV1-TRBV30 forward primers and a C-beta reverse primer. TCRdb processed the multiplex PCR reads anew with MiXCR; each CDR3 protein has one entry. This sample yields some 190,000 distinct CDR3 sequences, of which about 60% are seen a single time; roughly 76% belongs to the top ten. The authors took blood RNA from unsorted whole blood and also extracted germline DNA. The sequencing sample was made of peripheral blood. All receptors come from a man aged 35 to 55 with primary liver carcinoma and hepatitis B virus infection.

About this clonotype: One base away lies a much larger clone, so this may be a sequencing read error. V usage is TRBV6-6 and J usage is TRBJ2-6, with D unclear. CDR1 MNHNY and CDR2 SVGAGI come from the germline V gene (reference sequence). The ends were cut back, 2 bases at V and 4 bases at J, with 9 bases in the middle. The CDR3 loop spans 15 amino acids. As DNA, the CDR3 is TGTGCCAGCAGTTACGAGCAGACGGGGGCCAACGTCCTGACTTTC. Amino acid sequence: CASSYEQTGANVLTF.

V is TRBV11-2 and J is TRBJ2-3; 16 positions agree with TRBD2. This CDR3 contains 16 residues. CDR1 is SGHAT and CDR2 is FQNNGV in the germline V gene. Trimming removed 3 bases from V and 5 bases from J; junction bases left unmatched: 2. As DNA, the CDR3 is TGTGCCAGCAGCTTGGGACTAGCGGGAGGGGGAGATACGCAGTATTTT. Translation gives CASSLGLAGGGDTQYF.

A word on this clonotype: A read error may account for a junction end that differs from germline. The genes are TRBV4-2 and TRBJ2-1; no clear D gene. Germline CDR1 is LGHNA and CDR2 is YNFKEQ. CDR3 length equals 14 residues. The CDR3 is CASSQGPESNEHFF. The CDR3 DNA reads TGTGCCAGCAGCCAAGGTCCAGAGTCCAATGAGCATTTCTTC.

The chain links TRBV4-2 to TRBJ1-2; D is ambiguous. With 0 bases removed from V and 2 bases from J, the gap between germline ends came to 10 bases. Germline CDR1 and CDR2: LGHNA and YNFKEQ. The CDR3 extends over 15 amino acids. The CDR3 bases are TGTGCCAGCAGCCAAGATACGTCGGGGAACTATGGCTACACCTTC. Protein: CASSQDTSGNYGYTF.

The chain uses TRBV11-2 and TRBJ2-1; 10 bases fit TRBD2. This CDR3 is built from 18 residues. The germline CDR1 and CDR2 sequences are SGHAT and FQNNGV. Germline trimming cut 4 bases from V and 1 base from J; bases unmatched to any gene: 10. CDR3 nucleotide sequence: TGTGCCAGCAGCTCACATGCGGTACTAGCGGGATCCTACAATGAGCAGTTCTTC. The encoded protein is CASSSHAVLAGSYNEQFF.

This clonotype was seen only a few times. The genes are TRBV5-4 and TRBJ2-1, with a weak D call TRBD2 (6 bases). CDR3 length: 15 amino acids. Germline assignment: CDR1 SGHNT and CDR2 YYREEE (reference sequence). Trimming took 0 bases from V and 4 from J, leaving 11 bases between them. The CDR3 is CASSLGTTFYNEQFF. DNA for the CDR3: TGTGCCAGCAGCTTGGGGACTACTTTTTACAATGAGCAGTTCTTC.

This clonotype has only one observation. V is TRBV12-3 or TRBV12-4 and J is TRBJ2-2; a possible D gene is TRBD1 (6 bases). The length of the CDR3 is 13 residues. Trimming removed 8 bases from V and 5 bases from J, with 12 bases in between. The CDR3 region has the DNA TGTGCCAGCCCGTCTCAGGGGACCGGGGAGCTGTTTTTT. The encoded protein is CASPSQGTGELFF.

A remark on this clonotype: Its ends do not fully match the called genes, so a read error is possible. The chain is built from TRBV11-2 and TRBJ2-2; 13 bases fit TRBD2. Germline V gene lookup returns CDR1 SGHAT and CDR2 FQNNGV. This CDR3 spans 16 amino acids. Written as DNA, the CDR3 is TGTGCCATCAGCACTAGCGGGAGGGCGAGCACCGGGGAACTGTTTTTT. Amino acid sequence: CAISTSGRASTGELFF.

The chain joins TRBV12-3 or TRBV12-4 to TRBJ2-3; a possible D gene is TRBD1 (6 bases). V was pared by 8 bases and J by 2 bases, with 11 bases between. The CDR3 consists of 13 residues. CDR3 residues: CASSGQTTDTQYF. CDR3 DNA: TGTGCCAGCTCAGGACAGACCACAGATACGCAGTATTTT.

V is TRBV28 and J is TRBJ2-7; 7 nucleotides match TRBD2. V shed 6 bases, J shed 5 bases, and the junction held 10 bases outside the gene matches. Germline V gene data show CDR1 as MDHEN and CDR2 as SYDVKM. The CDR3 contains 14 residues. Here the CDR3 DNA reads TGTGCCAGCAGAATTGGGGGGAGCGGGGACGAGCAGTACTTC. Protein product: CASRIGGSGDEQYF. The variable domain in full, with the rest retrieved from reference TRBV28 and TRBJ2-7, is DVKVTQSSRYLVKRTGEKVFLECVQDMDHENMFWYRQDPGLGLRLIYFSYDVKMKEKGDIPEGYSVSREKKERFSLILESASTNQTSMYLCASRIGGSGDEQYFGPGTRLTVT.

V is TRBV5-5 and J is TRBJ2-7; maybe TRBD2 (6 bases). V was cut by 3 bases and J by 7 bases, with 11 bases left in between. Per the germline V gene, CDR1 is SGHKS and CDR2 is YYEKEE (reference sequence). The CDR3 covers 12 residues. The chain's CDR3 is CASSYGTDEQYF. The CDR3 DNA sequence: TGTGCCAGCAGCTACGGGACTGATGAGCAGTACTTC.

In regard to this clonotype: Because it lacks the conserved phenylalanine or tryptophan at the end, this CDR3 is likely a read error. V and J are TRBV11-1 and TRBJ2-1; 10 bases align to TRBD2. The CDR3 runs to 16 residues. Per the germline V gene, CDR1 is SGHAT and CDR2 is FQDESV (reference sequence). The CDR3 loop is CASSSTSGIGYNGQFL. The DNA for the CDR3 is TGTGCCAGCAGCTCTACTAGCGGGATAGGATACAATGGGCAGTTCTTA.

The rearrangement links TRBV29-1 to TRBJ1-2, with D perhaps TRBD1 (6 bases). The CDR3 totals 16 residues. From germline, CDR1 is SQVTM and CDR2 ANQGSEA. V shed 1 base and J shed 6 bases, with 21 bases lying between them. This CDR3 reads CSVEAQRHREGDGYTF. CDR3 DNA: TGCAGCGTTGAAGCCCAGCGACACCGGGAGGGGGATGGCTACACCTTC.

This clonotype was seen at least ten times. This sequence joins TRBV11-2 and TRBJ1-2; D remains unclear. This CDR3 contains 12 residues. Between the trimmed V and J ends, which lost 1 base and 7 bases, there was a span of 7 bases. Germline V lookup: CDR1 SGHAT, CDR2 FQNNGV. CDR3 region: CASSLVAGGYTF. CDR3 in DNA: TGTGCCAGCAGCTTAGTAGCGGGTGGCTACACCTTC.

Only a few counts were recorded for this clonotype. The chain joins TRBV6-5 to TRBJ2-7; TRBD1 or TRBD2 may be the D gene (6 bases each). The length of the CDR3 is 16 residues. Germline values: CDR1 MNHEY, CDR2 SVGAGI. V lost 5 bases and J lost 1, with 18 bases in between. DNA for the CDR3: TGTGCCAGCAGTAAGAATGGGGGGCAAGCTTCCTACGAGCAGTACTTC. This translates into CASSKNGGQASYEQYF.

The chain combines TRBV4-1 with TRBJ1-5; no firm D call. The CDR3 spans 12 residues. In germline, CDR1 is MGHRA, CDR2 YSYEKL. Deletions cut 4 bases from V and 4 bases from J, with 5 bases between. Here the CDR3 DNA reads TGCGCCAGCAGCCGAGGGAATCAGCCCCAGCATTTT. Translated, it gives CASSRGNQPQHF.

In regard to this clonotype: Mismatch with germline at one junction end may stem from a read error. The rearrangement uses TRBV11-2 and TRBJ2-1; 8 nucleotides align to TRBD1. CDR1 SGHAT and CDR2 FQNNGV come from the germline V gene. CDR3 length: 15 amino acids. The CDR3 loop reads CASSFGQGDHNEQLF. The CDR3 region has the DNA TGTGCCAGCAGCTTCGGACAGGGAGACCACAATGAACAGTTATTC.

As regards this clonotype: Its ends do not fully match the called genes, so a read error is possible. V is TRBV12-3 or TRBV12-4 and J is TRBJ2-1; 9 nucleotides match TRBD2. This CDR3 has 15 amino acids. The CDR3 loop reads CDSTRVSGRNNEQFF. For the CDR3, the DNA is TGTGACAGCACAAGGGTTAGCGGGAGAAACAATGAGCAGTTCTTC.

As concerns this clonotype: At one of its ends the junction is not consistent with the germline gene, which may arise from a read error. CDR3 residues: CASSLGGGANEKFF. DNA of the CDR3: TGTGCCAGCAGCTTAGGCGGGGGCGCCAATGAGAAGTTCTTC. This chain connects TRBV11-2 to TRBJ2-1; TRBD2 is a possible D gene (7 bases). The germline gives CDR1 SGHAT, CDR2 FQNNGV. This CDR3 is 14 amino acids long.

Notes on this clonotype: This could be a read error, since a much larger clone is one nucleotide away. The CDR3 region has the DNA TGTGCCGGCAGCTTCACCGTAAGCGAGCAGTACTTC. Protein product: CAGSFTVSEQYF. The genes are TRBV11-2 and TRBJ2-7; D gene unclear. The CDR3 sequence is 12 residues long. The germline CDR1 and CDR2 sequences are SGHAT and FQNNGV.

The chain joins TRBV7-8 to TRBJ2-3; TRBD1 might be the D (5 bases). The CDR3 sequence is 15 residues long. The germline CDR1 and CDR2 sequences are SGHVS and FQNEAQ. Trimming took off 5 bases at V and 1 base at J, with 13 bases between the two ends. This chain's CDR3 is CASSPNRMGTDTQYF. The CDR3 DNA follows: TGTGCCAGCAGCCCGAACAGGATGGGCACAGATACGCAGTATTTT. The whole variable domain, filled in from reference TRBV7-8 and TRBJ2-3, reads GAGVSQSPRYKVAKRGQDVALRCDPISGHVSLFWYQQALGQGPEFLTYFQNEAQLDKSGLPSDRFFAERPEGSVSTLKIQRTQQEDSAVYLCASSPNRMGTDTQYFGPGTRLTVL.

In the case of this clonotype: At one of its ends the junction is not consistent with the germline gene, which may arise from a read error. The CDR3 DNA reads as TGTACCAGCAGCCCGGGTCAGGGGTATGATAAACTGTTTTTT. This gives the protein CTSSPGQGYDKLFF. This chain links TRBV11-2 with TRBJ1-4, with D possibly being TRBD1 (6 bases). The CDR3 loop spans 14 amino acids. Germline values: CDR1 SGHAT, CDR2 FQNNGV.

This clonotype was seen only a few times. This chain connects TRBV14 to TRBJ2-1; a weak D match, TRBD2 (5 bases). The V end lost 4 bases, the J end lost 9 bases, and 22 bases lay between the germline ends. CDR1 SGHDN and CDR2 FVKESK come from the germline V gene. This CDR3 region has 16 residues. The CDR3 sequence is CASSLGRVGREGEQFF. CDR3 DNA: TGTGCCAGCAGCCTTGGTCGGGTTGGGAGAGAGGGTGAGCAGTTCTTC.

The rearrangement uses TRBV6-2 or TRBV6-3 and TRBJ2-1; possible D gene TRBD2, 7 bases. The CDR3 is made up of 15 amino acids. Per germline, CDR1 MNHEY and CDR2 SVGEGT. V lost 7 bases and J 6 bases, leaving 19 bases between the germline ends. The CDR3 nucleotides are TGTGCCAGCACCAGGGGTGGAGCGGGGCGCAATGAGCAGTTCTTC. Residues: CASTRGGAGRNEQFF.

The chain carries TRBV11-1 and TRBJ2-3; the D gene is possibly TRBD1 (5 bases). Trimming removed 6 bases at V and 2 bases at J, with 21 bases between. The CDR3 sequence is 17 residues long. Germline V CDR1 and CDR2: SGHAT, FQDESV (reference sequence). CDR3 loop: CASRTTVDSSYTDTQYF. The DNA of the CDR3 is TGTGCCAGCAGAACCACGGTCGACAGCAGTTACACAGATACGCAGTATTTT.

With respect to this clonotype: A much bigger clone sits one base away, suggesting this may be a read error. DNA of the CDR3: TGTGCCAGCAGTTACTGGCCATCCACCGGGGAGCTGTTTTTT. It specifies CASSYWPSTGELFF. The V and J genes are TRBV6-5 and TRBJ2-2, with D uncertain. Per germline, CDR1 MNHEY and CDR2 SVGAGI. V lost 1 base and J lost 4, with 7 bases in between. The CDR3 is 14 amino acids.